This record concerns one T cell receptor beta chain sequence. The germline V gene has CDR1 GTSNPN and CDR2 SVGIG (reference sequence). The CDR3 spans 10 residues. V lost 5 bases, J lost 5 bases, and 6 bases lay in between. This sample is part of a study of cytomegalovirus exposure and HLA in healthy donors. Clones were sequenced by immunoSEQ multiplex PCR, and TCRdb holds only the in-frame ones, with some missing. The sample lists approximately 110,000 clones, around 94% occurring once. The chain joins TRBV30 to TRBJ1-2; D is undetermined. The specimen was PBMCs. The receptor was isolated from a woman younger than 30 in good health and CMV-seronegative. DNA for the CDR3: TGTGCCTGGGGTACTTATGGCTACACCTTC. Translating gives CAWGTYGYTF.